The 15 T cell receptor beta chains in this list originate from one sample, sequenced in a study of shared clonotypes between healthy human individuals. Repertoires were generated with immunoSEQ multiplex PCR, while TCRdb's copy carries only in-frame clones and drops some. The top ten hold 0.1% to 0.11% of the sample, which has roughly 590,000 clones, less than 97% seen once. Naive CD8 isolation took CD45RO-negative cells positively selected for CCR7 and excluded terminally differentiated effector memory CD45RA+ cells. What was sequenced was naive CD8+ T cells sorted from blood. These receptors came from a woman in her 30s in good health.

This chain links TRBV27 with TRBJ2-3; possibly TRBD1 or TRBD2 for D (6 bases each). V dropped 7 bases and J dropped 0 bases, with 11 bases sitting between them. The CDR3 totals 14 residues. Germline V CDR1 and CDR2: MNHEY, SMNVEV (reference sequence). CDR3 DNA sequence: TGTGCCAGCAAGACAGGAGGGAGCACAGATACGCAGTATTTT. Its translation: CASKTGGSTDTQYF.

The rearrangement links TRBV2 to TRBJ2-3; no clear D gene. CDR3 size: 13 residues. Germline assignment: CDR1 SNHLY and CDR2 FYNNEI. Trimming shortened V by 7 bases and J by 3 bases, and 11 bases separated the two germline ends. CDR3 loop: CASKFQNTDTQYF. The CDR3 DNA is TGTGCCAGCAAATTCCAGAATACAGATACGCAGTATTTT. The complete variable domain, with remaining parts taken from reference TRBV2 and TRBJ2-3, reads EPEVTQTPSHQVTQMGQEVILRCVPISNHLYFYWYRQILGQKVEFLVSFYNNEISEKSEIFDDQFSVERPDGSNFTLKIRSTKLEDSAMYFCASKFQNTDTQYFGPGTRLTVL.

The chain joins TRBV27 to TRBJ2-3, with D unclear. The CDR3 loop spans 12 amino acids. Trimming cost V 6 bases and J 6 bases, with 10 bases left between them. Germline V gene lookup returns CDR1 MNHEY and CDR2 SMNVEV (reference sequence). Here the CDR3 reads CASRQGWDTQYF. In DNA, the CDR3 is TGTGCCAGCAGGCAAGGATGGGATACGCAGTATTTT.

The rearrangement uses TRBV27 and TRBJ2-7; no clear D. The CDR3 spans 14 residues. CDR1 and CDR2 (germline): MNHEY, SMNVEV (reference sequence). V lost 4 bases and J 3 bases, leaving 13 bases between the germline ends. The CDR3 protein is CASSSPGPHYEQYF. In DNA, the CDR3 is TGTGCCAGCAGTTCGCCGGGTCCACACTACGAGCAGTACTTC.

This sequence joins TRBV11-3 and TRBJ2-2; D is undetermined. Trimming pared 3 bases from V and 5 bases from J, leaving 16 bases between. The CDR3 has 16 amino acids. Germline CDR1 reads SGHNT; CDR2 reads YENEEA. CDR3 loop: CASSFESSGSTGELFF. Written as DNA, the CDR3 is TGTGCCAGCAGCTTTGAATCTTCTGGGTCAACCGGGGAGCTGTTTTTT.

The chain combines TRBV29-1 with TRBJ1-1; TRBD1 might be the D (6 bases). The V end was cut by 6 bases, the J end by 1 base, with 9 bases between. The germline gives CDR1 SQVTM, CDR2 ANQGSEA. There are 12 residues in the CDR3. CDR3 DNA: TGCAGCGTGGTGACAGGGAACACTGAAGCTTTCTTT. Its translation: CSVVTGNTEAFF.

This clone was counted between two and nine times. The J gene is TRBJ1-5, the V gene TRBV5-1; possibly TRBD1 for D (5 bases). The CDR3 runs 13 residues. V dropped 3 bases and J dropped 7 bases, with 11 bases sitting between them. Germline V gene sequence: CDR1 SGHRS, CDR2 YFSETQ. The chain's CDR3 is CASSWGPGQPQHF. The CDR3 bases are TGCGCCAGCAGCTGGGGACCGGGCCAGCCCCAGCATTTT. Together with reference TRBV5-1 and TRBJ1-5, the CDR3 gives the full variable domain: KAGVTQTPRYLIKTRGQQVTLSCSPISGHRSVSWYQQTPGQGLQFLFEYFSETQRNKGNFPGRFSGRQFSNSRSEMNVSTLELGDSALYLCASSWGPGQPQHFGDGTRLSIL.

The chain carries TRBV9 and TRBJ2-7; D might be TRBD1 or TRBD2, each matching 5 bases. CDR1 is SGDLS and CDR2 is YYNGEE in the germline V gene. The CDR3 runs 14 residues. V was pared by 4 bases and J by 5 bases, with 16 bases between. This CDR3 reads CASSQGLSDNEQYF. The CDR3 DNA reads as TGTGCCAGCAGCCAGGGCCTTAGCGACAACGAGCAGTACTTC.

This clone appeared a single time. This chain's CDR3 is CASSIYSSSGNTIYF. The CDR3 DNA reads as TGTGCCAGCAGCATTTATTCTAGCTCTGGAAACACCATATATTTT. This rearrangement joins TRBV7-9 to TRBJ1-3, with D uncertain. Between the trimmed V and J ends, which lost 5 bases and 0 bases, there was a span of 11 bases. Germline V gene data show CDR1 as SEHNR and CDR2 as FQNEAQ (reference sequence). The CDR3 runs 15 residues.

This clone was recorded once. The chain employs TRBV27 and TRBJ2-2; D might be TRBD2 (6 bases). CDR3 length: 15 residues. CDR1 MNHEY and CDR2 SMNVEV come from the germline V gene (reference sequence). V lost 6 bases and J 6 bases, leaving 17 bases between the germline ends. CDR3 sequence: CASRPGLAGPGELFF. The DNA for the CDR3 is TGTGCCAGCAGGCCGGGACTGGCCGGTCCCGGGGAGCTGTTTTTT.

The chain combines TRBV13 with TRBJ2-2; 11 bases agree with TRBD2. CDR1 PRHDT and CDR2 FYEKMQ come from the germline V gene (reference sequence). The CDR3 has 16 amino acids. Trimming at V came to 5 bases and at J to 3 bases, leaving 5 bases not matched to a gene. CDR3 coding DNA: TGTGCCAGCAGCCAAACTAGCGGGAGTTACACCGGGGAGCTGTTTTTT. This translates into CASSQTSGSYTGELFF.

Concerning this clone itself: The sample holds other DNA sequences that translate to the same CDR3. This chain uses TRBV27 with TRBJ1-3; the D gene is possibly TRBD1 (6 bases). Between the trimmed V and J ends, which lost 2 bases and 4 bases, there was a span of 6 bases. The germline V gene encodes CDR1 MNHEY and CDR2 SMNVEV (reference sequence). The CDR3 has 13 residues. The CDR3 coding sequence is TGTGCCAGCAGTTTAGGACAGGGAAACACCATATATTTT. It yields the protein CASSLGQGNTIYF.

The chain is built from TRBV11-1 and TRBJ2-7; D is perhaps TRBD1 or TRBD2 (5 bases each). V was clipped by 5 bases and J by 2 bases, with 10 bases between them. The CDR3 sequence is 13 residues long. Germline assignment: CDR1 SGHAT and CDR2 FQDESV (reference sequence). The CDR3 DNA reads TGTGCCAGCAGCCCCGGGGCCACCTACGAGCAGTACTTC. This gives the protein CASSPGATYEQYF.

This clone was found once. The genes are TRBV27 and TRBJ2-7; 7 bases are a match to TRBD2. Germline V gives CDR1 MNHEY, CDR2 SMNVEV (reference sequence). CDR3 length: 12 amino acids. V was pared by 8 bases and J by 6 bases, with 7 bases of the junction left unmatched. The CDR3 reads CASGGELGEQYF. CDR3 sequence (DNA): TGTGCCAGCGGGGGGGAATTAGGCGAGCAGTACTTC.

The chain links TRBV2 to TRBJ2-5; TRBD1 aligns across 10 bases. In germline, CDR1 is SNHLY, CDR2 FYNNEI. Losses at the gene ends were 3 bases for V and 5 bases for J; bases not matched to a gene: 3. The CDR3 has 14 amino acids. The chain's CDR3 is CASSEGQGPETQYF. CDR3 coding DNA: TGTGCCAGCAGTGAGGGACAGGGGCCGGAGACCCAGTACTTC.